This T cell receptor (beta chain) was sequenced for a study of T cell repertoires in cytomegalovirus infection. Across the whole study: In public TCR beta signatures, there were indications of both CMV infection and matching HLA type. Regarding the study as a whole: Summed public TCR beta family frequency identified CMV carriers bearing the relevant HLA. The ex vivo response was dominated by HLA-C-restricted CMV-specific TCR beta clonotypes.

Of note for this clonotype: Its antigen is not known.

TCRdb re-derived calls from the reads in MiXCR, one entry per CDR3 protein. The sample has about 180,000 distinct CDR3 sequences, roughly a sixth seen once. Losses at the gene ends were 6 bases for V and 4 bases for J; bases not matched to a gene: 9. CDR1 is SGHTA, CDR2 FQGTGA, per germline. The CDR3 loop spans 16 amino acids. Material: CD8+ T cells from PBMCs. The chain links TRBV7-3 to TRBJ2-1; TRBD1 agrees at 10 bases. The TCR sequence derives from a human donor in good health (CMV status not recorded). Some clones in this sample may be carry-over from other donors' samples. Written as DNA, the CDR3 is TGTGCCAGCAGTCTCATCCCGGGACAGGGGTACAATGAGCAGTTCTTC. Protein product: CASSLIPGQGYNEQFF. The whole variable domain, filled in from reference TRBV7-3 and TRBJ2-1, reads GAGVSQTPSNKVTEKGKYVELRCDPISGHTALYWYRQSLGQGPEFLIYFQGTGAADDSGLPNDRFFAVRPEGSVSTLKIQRTERGDSAVYLCASSLIPGQGYNEQFFGPGTRLTVL.